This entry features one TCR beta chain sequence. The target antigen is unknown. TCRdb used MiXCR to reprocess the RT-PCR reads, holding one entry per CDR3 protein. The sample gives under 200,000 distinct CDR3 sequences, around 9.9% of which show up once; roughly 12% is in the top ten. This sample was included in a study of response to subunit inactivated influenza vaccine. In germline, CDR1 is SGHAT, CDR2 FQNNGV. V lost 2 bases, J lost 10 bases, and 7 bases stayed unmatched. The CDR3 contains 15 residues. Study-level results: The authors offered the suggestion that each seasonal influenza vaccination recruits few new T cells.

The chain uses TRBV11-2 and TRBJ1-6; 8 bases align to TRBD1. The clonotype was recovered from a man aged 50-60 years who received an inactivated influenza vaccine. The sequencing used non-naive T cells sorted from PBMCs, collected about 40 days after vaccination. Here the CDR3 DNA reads TGTGCCAGCAGCTTAAGTGGGGGGACAGGATCACCCCTCCACTTT. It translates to CASSLSGGTGSPLHF.